This passage covers 27 T cell receptor beta chains from one sample sequenced in a study of T cell responses to AZD1222 COVID-19 vaccine. Clones were sequenced by immunoSEQ multiplex PCR, and TCRdb holds only the in-frame ones, with some missing. Seen here are 180,000 or so clones, about 92% observed once, and the top ten hold 1% to 1.5%. The sample was peripheral blood, taken 28 days after the second AZD1222 dose. The receptors stem from an adult who received the AZD1222 COVID-19 vaccine.

The CDR3 protein is CASSASSGANVLTF. The CDR3 bases are TGTGCCAGCAGCGCGAGCTCTGGGGCCAACGTCCTGACTTTC. The V and J genes are TRBV2 and TRBJ2-6; D ambiguous. CDR1 SNHLY and CDR2 FYNNEI come from the germline V gene. The CDR3 sequence is 14 residues long. The V end lost 6 bases, the J end lost 0 bases, and 6 bases lay between the germline ends. The variable domain in full, with the rest retrieved from reference TRBV2 and TRBJ2-6, is EPEVTQTPSHQVTQMGQEVILRCVPISNHLYFYWYRQILGQKVEFLVSFYNNEISEKSEIFDDQFSVERPDGSNFTLKIRSTKLEDSAMYFCASSASSGANVLTFGAGSRLTVL.

The chain combines TRBV6-4 with TRBJ1-2; a weak D match, TRBD1 (6 bases). The CDR3 loop spans 18 amino acids. V dropped 6 bases and J dropped 5 bases, with 28 bases sitting between them. CDR1 and CDR2 from the germline V gene are MRHNA and SNTAGT. DNA for the CDR3: TGTGCCAGCAGATCACAATCTAACCACAAAGTGGGGGCTTATGGCTACACCTTC. Amino acid sequence: CASRSQSNHKVGAYGYTF.

This sequence joins TRBV19 and TRBJ2-2; 11 bases are shared with TRBD1. This CDR3 contains 14 residues. CDR1 and CDR2 (germline): LNHDA, SQIVND (reference sequence). Losses at the gene ends were 6 bases for V and 5 bases for J; bases not matched to a gene: 2. The CDR3 is CASRRDRGTGELFF. CDR3 nucleotide sequence: TGTGCCAGTAGGCGGGACAGGGGGACCGGGGAGCTGTTTTTT.

The rearrangement uses TRBV12-5 and TRBJ1-1; D remains unclear. V was cut by 4 bases and J by 11 bases, with 8 bases left in between. The CDR3 consists of 10 residues. Per germline, CDR1 LGHNT and CDR2 FRNRAP. The CDR3 region has the DNA TGTGCTAGTGGTTCCCTTGAGGCTTTCTTT. It codes for CASGSLEAFF.

The rearrangement uses TRBV20-1 and TRBJ2-1; 8 bases line up with TRBD2. Losses at the gene ends were 7 bases for V and 6 bases for J; bases not matched to a gene: 14. The CDR3 length is 15 residues. Germline lookup yields CDR1 DFQATT and CDR2 SNEGSKA (reference sequence). The CDR3 coding sequence is TGCAGTGGTAGTTCAGCGGGGGCGAACCTCAATGAGCAGTTCTTC. Translation gives CSGSSAGANLNEQFF.

This chain uses TRBV28 with TRBJ2-7; unclear D gene. Trimming removed 2 bases at V and 5 bases at J, with 10 bases between. Germline CDR1 MDHEN, CDR2 SYDVKM. The CDR3 consists of 13 residues. In nucleotides, the CDR3 is TGTGCCAGCAGTTTAAGGGTTACTAACGAGCAGTACTTC. It translates to CASSLRVTNEQYF.

The rearrangement uses TRBV15 and TRBJ1-2; 7 nucleotides agree with TRBD1. With 0 bases clipped from V and 2 bases from J, the junction kept 6 bases outside the gene matches. The CDR3 runs 16 residues. The germline CDR1 and CDR2 sequences are LNHNV and YYDKDF (reference sequence). CDR3 sequence reads: CATSRDTGAWNYGYTF. In nucleotides, the CDR3 is TGTGCCACCAGCAGAGATACAGGGGCTTGGAACTATGGCTACACCTTC.

V is TRBV4-1 and J is TRBJ2-3, with TRBD2 matching 11 bases. V trimming: 1 base; J trimming: 4 bases; junction bases outside the gene matches: 10. Germline V gene sequence: CDR1 MGHRA, CDR2 YSYEKL. This CDR3 region has 18 residues. The chain's CDR3 is CASSQVGLAGGLADTQYF. CDR3 bases: TGCGCCAGCAGCCAAGTCGGGCTAGCGGGAGGACTGGCAGATACGCAGTATTTT.

This rearrangement joins TRBV5-1 to TRBJ1-2; D unclear. CDR1 is SGHRS and CDR2 is YFSETQ in the germline V gene. The CDR3 consists of 15 residues. Trimming shortened V by 0 bases and J by 2 bases, and 11 bases separated the two germline ends. CDR3 sequence reads: CASSLAPDGNYGYTF. For the CDR3, the DNA is TGCGCCAGCAGCTTGGCCCCGGACGGAAACTATGGCTACACCTTC.

The chain carries TRBV24-1 and TRBJ2-1, with D perhaps TRBD1 or TRBD2 (5 bases each). CDR3 length: 14 amino acids. The V gene lost 4 bases and the J gene lost 6 bases, with 12 bases spanning the gap. Germline V gene lookup returns CDR1 KGHDR and CDR2 SFDVKD. This chain's CDR3 is CATSDPRDGNEQFF. CDR3 nucleotides: TGTGCCACCAGTGACCCCCGGGACGGCAATGAGCAGTTCTTC.

The chain recombines TRBV12-2 with TRBJ2-4; the table's D call TRBD1 went unverified against the DNA. TRBV12-2 is shown as a pseudogene. The CDR3 spans 18 residues. CDR3 region: CASRLLIVAGPFKNIQYF. In DNA form, the CDR3 reads TGTGCAAGTCGCTTACTCATAGTGGCAGGGCCATTCAAAAACATTCAGTACTTC.

The chain combines TRBV6-5 with TRBJ2-1; D unresolved. The CDR3 has 14 residues. The germline V gene encodes CDR1 MNHEY and CDR2 SVGAGI. V shed 10 bases and J shed 0 bases, with 13 bases lying between them. CDR3 nucleotide sequence: TGTGCCATTGAGACCCCCAACTCCTACAATGAGCAGTTCTTC. Its translation is CAIETPNSYNEQFF.

The chain combines TRBV6-1 with TRBJ1-2, with TRBD1 matching 10 bases. Germline V lookup: CDR1 MNHNS, CDR2 SASEGT. V lost 3 bases to trimming and J lost 7 bases; unmatched junction nucleotides: 8. This CDR3 contains 15 residues. The CDR3 sequence: CASSDIPGQGFGYTF. CDR3 DNA: TGTGCCAGCAGTGACATACCGGGACAGGGGTTTGGCTACACCTTC.

The chain has TRBV3-1 (or the pseudogene TRBV3-2) and TRBJ1-6, with 7 bases aligning to TRBD1. Germline CDR1 reads LGHDT; CDR2 reads YNNKEL (reference sequence). The CDR3 extends over 14 amino acids. V lost 4 bases, J lost 10 bases, and 7 bases stayed unmatched. CDR3 loop: CASSRSGGESPLHF. The DNA of the CDR3 is TGTGCCAGCAGCCGGTCAGGGGGTGAATCACCCCTCCACTTT.

The rearrangement links TRBV27 to TRBJ1-2; D unresolved. Germline V gene data show CDR1 as MNHEY and CDR2 as SMNVEV (reference sequence). This CDR3 spans 15 amino acids. Trimming removed 0 bases at V and 8 bases at J, with 16 bases between. The CDR3 DNA sequence: TGTGCCAGCAGTTTATCAGCTGGGTTCCGTGGCGGCTACACCTTC. Translation gives CASSLSAGFRGGYTF.

The chain carries TRBV6-2 or TRBV6-3 and TRBJ2-7, with 8 bases lining up with TRBD1. This CDR3 region has 17 residues. Germline V gene data show CDR1 as MNHEY and CDR2 as SVGEGT. V lost 0 bases to trimming and J lost 4 bases; unmatched junction nucleotides: 11. Here the CDR3 DNA reads TGTGCCAGCAGTTACTCCCGAGGGCAGGGGGCTAGATACGAGCAGTACTTC. Protein sequence: CASSYSRGQGARYEQYF.

The rearrangement links TRBV27 to TRBJ1-2; D might be TRBD1 (5 bases). V lost 2 bases, J lost 4 bases, and 5 bases lay in between. This CDR3 has 12 amino acids. Germline V gives CDR1 MNHEY, CDR2 SMNVEV (reference sequence). In DNA form, the CDR3 reads TGTGCCAGCAGTTTACAGGGCTATGGCTACACCTTC. The encoded protein is CASSLQGYGYTF.

With respect to this clone: The germline gene is not matched at one end of the junction; a read error may be the cause. This chain connects TRBV7-7 to TRBJ2-3; D assignment may be TRBD1 or TRBD2 (6 bases each). Germline V gives CDR1 SSHAT, CDR2 FNYEAQ (reference sequence). The CDR3 contains 15 residues. CDR3 in DNA: TGTGCTAGCAGCTTAGGGGGGCTAGCATCCGATACGCAGTATTTT. It codes for CASSLGGLASDTQYF.

CDR3 sequence reads: CASYHRGPNYGYTF. The DNA for the CDR3 is TGTGCCAGCTACCATCGGGGACCGAACTATGGCTACACCTTC. The genes are TRBV3-1 (or the pseudogene TRBV3-2) and TRBJ1-2, with a weak D call TRBD1 (5 bases). This CDR3 has 14 amino acids. Germline assignment: CDR1 LGHDT and CDR2 YNNKEL (reference sequence). V dropped 8 bases and J dropped 2 bases, with 15 bases sitting between them.

The rearrangement uses TRBV6-2 or TRBV6-3 and TRBJ2-7; D is undetermined. The CDR3 length is 16 residues. Germline V gene data show CDR1 as MNHEY and CDR2 as SVGEGT. The V end was cut by 4 bases, the J end by 7 bases, with 23 bases between. The CDR3 sequence is CASSSINRAPDQEQYF. The CDR3 nucleotides read TGTGCCAGCAGTTCCATAAACCGGGCCCCTGACCAAGAGCAGTACTTC.

The chain carries TRBV24-1 and TRBJ2-2; D uncertain. Per germline, CDR1 KGHDR and CDR2 SFDVKD. V was pared by 6 bases and J by 7 bases, with 14 bases between. There are 14 residues in the CDR3. As DNA, the CDR3 is TGTGCCACCAGTTCCCTAACAGAGAGCGGGGAGCTGTTTTTT. It yields the protein CATSSLTESGELFF.

In this sample, this clone turned up a few times. The V gene is TRBV29-1, the J gene TRBJ1-1; D is undetermined. CDR3 length: 12 amino acids. V lost 6 bases and J lost 7, with 15 bases in between. The germline gives CDR1 SQVTM, CDR2 ANQGSEA. The CDR3 here is CSVADSIGEAFF. The DNA of the CDR3 is TGCAGCGTCGCGGACTCGATTGGTGAAGCTTTCTTT.

The genes are TRBV28 and TRBJ1-2; weak D call: TRBD1 (5 bases). The CDR3 is 12 amino acids. Trimming removed 5 bases from V and 7 bases from J, with 11 bases in between. The germline gives CDR1 MDHEN, CDR2 SYDVKM. CDR3 nucleotide sequence: TGTGCCAGCAGTCCCCACGGGGGTGGCTACACCTTC. As protein: CASSPHGGGYTF.

This clone was counted a single time. The chain has TRBV7-2 and TRBJ2-5; perhaps TRBD1 as D (5 bases). Per germline, CDR1 SGHTA and CDR2 FQGNSA. The CDR3 has 16 amino acids. Trimming pared 2 bases from V and 2 bases from J, leaving 15 bases between. CDR3 nucleotides: TGTGCCAGCAGCTTATCCGGCGGAGCAGGGCAAGAGACCCAGTACTTC. Its translation is CASSLSGGAGQETQYF.

The chain recombines TRBV7-2 with TRBJ2-1; 10 nucleotides agree with TRBD2. This CDR3 comprises 16 residues. Trimming took 3 bases from V and 2 from J; bases not matched to a gene: 4. Germline assignment: CDR1 SGHTA and CDR2 FQGNSA. CDR3 DNA: TGTGCCAGCAGCTTTATAGCGGGGGGCCCCTACAATGAGCAGTTCTTC. Translation gives CASSFIAGGPYNEQFF. Supplemented by reference TRBV7-2 and TRBJ2-1, the full variable domain reads GAGVSQSPSNKVTEKGKDVELRCDPISGHTALYWYRQSLGQGLEFLIYFQGNSAPDKSGLPSDRFSAERTGGSVSTLTIQRTQQEDSAVYLCASSFIAGGPYNEQFFGPGTRLTVL.

This chain connects TRBV10-3 to TRBJ2-1; 8 bases match TRBD2. Germline V gives CDR1 ENHRY, CDR2 SYGVKD. The CDR3 is 16 amino acids. The V segment lost 2 bases and the J segment 4 bases; nucleotides outside the gene matches: 7. DNA for the CDR3: TGTGCCATCAGTGAGACCGGGAGGGAGGGATACAATGAGCAGTTCTTC. Translated, it gives CAISETGREGYNEQFF.

In its sample, this clone was seen once. This chain uses TRBV6-4 with TRBJ1-2, with D tentatively TRBD1 (5 bases). Deletions cut 0 bases from V and 1 base from J, with 12 bases between. The CDR3 is 16 residues long. Germline V gene sequence: CDR1 MRHNA, CDR2 SNTAGT. CDR3 sequence (DNA): TGTGCCAGCAGTGACTCGAGCCAGGGCGGTAACTATGGCTACACCTTC. Residues: CASSDSSQGGNYGYTF.